This entry concerns a single T cell receptor beta chain. Only in-frame clones appear in the TCRdb table, and some are missing; sequencing was by immunoSEQ multiplex PCR. This table holds fewer than 45,000 clones, roughly 93% found once. This sample is part of a study of T cell changes during pregnancy in multiple sclerosis. Per the germline V gene, CDR1 is MNHNY and CDR2 is SVGAGI (reference sequence). The CDR3 length is 16 residues. V was cut by 5 bases and J by 9 bases, with 23 bases left in between. Sequencing used peripheral blood, obtained in the second trimester of pregnancy. The clonotype was recovered from a female donor in good health, enrolled as a control in a pregnancy study. This chain uses TRBV6-6 with TRBJ2-1; weak D call: TRBD2 (6 bases). In DNA, the CDR3 is TGTGCCAGCAGTCCCACAGCTGGGACTGCCCTTAGTGAGCAGTTCTTC. Translated, it gives CASSPTAGTALSEQFF.